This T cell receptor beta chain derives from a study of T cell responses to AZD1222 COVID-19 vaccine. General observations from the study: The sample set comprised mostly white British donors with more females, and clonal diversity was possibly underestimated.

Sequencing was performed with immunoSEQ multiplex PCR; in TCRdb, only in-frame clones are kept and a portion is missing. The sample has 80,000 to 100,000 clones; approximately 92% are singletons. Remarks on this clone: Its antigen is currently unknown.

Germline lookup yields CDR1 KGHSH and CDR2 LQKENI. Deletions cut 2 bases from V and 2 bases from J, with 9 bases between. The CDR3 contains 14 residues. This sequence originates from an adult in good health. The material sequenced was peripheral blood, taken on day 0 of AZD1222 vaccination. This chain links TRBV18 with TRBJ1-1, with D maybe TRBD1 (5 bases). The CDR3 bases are TGTGCCAGCTCACCATATACAGGCAACACTGAAGCTTTCTTT. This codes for CASSPYTGNTEAFF.